This entry describes one T cell receptor beta chain. Its antigen is as yet unknown. Trimming removed 0 bases from V and 8 bases from J, with 13 bases in between. The CDR3 runs to 13 residues. From germline, CDR1 is GTSNPN and CDR2 SVGIG (reference sequence). The data belong to a study of CD8 T cells in Susac syndrome. Whole-study findings and limits: The study acknowledged a relatively small number of individuals in its TCR sequencing and HLA analysis.

Random hexamers primed reverse transcription of about 0.45 to 1 ug RNA. The CDR3 of TCR beta was amplified by immunoSEQ multiplex PCR across 54 Vbeta and 13 Jbeta. TCRdb re-called the immunoSEQ multiplex PCR reads with MiXCR, one entry per CDR3 protein. Here the sample spans a few hundred thousand distinct CDR3 sequences, around 95% being singletons. The patients who served as multiple sclerosis controls were treatment-naive and had stable or active relapsing-remitting disease that fulfilled the revised McDonald criteria. The chain recombines TRBV30 with TRBJ1-2, with unresolved D. This TCR derives from a human donor with multiple sclerosis. The sample taken for sequencing was CD4+ T cells from PBMCs. The CDR3 nucleotides read TGTGCCTGGAGTGTAGGGCGGGCGGGAGGCTACACCTTC. It codes for CAWSVGRAGGYTF.